This TCR beta chain stems from a study of CD4 and CD8 cells across lung adenocarcinoma regions. TCRdb fed the PCR reads into MiXCR, producing one record per CDR3 protein. Among about 12,000 distinct CDR3 sequences listed, 53% were seen once. The V and J ends lost 5 bases and 0 bases respectively, with 16 bases between them. This CDR3 contains 16 residues. The clonotype was recovered from a female donor with lung adenocarcinoma. The CD4 and CD8 labels of this study may be unreliable. The chain couples TRBV12-3 or TRBV12-4 to TRBJ1-2; D is possibly TRBD1 (6 bases). The sequencing sample was made of CD8+ T cells from the center of a lung tumor. The DNA for the CDR3 is TGTGCCAGCAGTCCGAGGACAGCCAACTCTAACTATGGCTACACCTTC. Its translation is CASSPRTANSNYGYTF.